This section outlines one TCR beta chain sequence together with its context. The antigen remains undetermined. Germline V gene lookup returns CDR1 MNHNY and CDR2 SVGAGI (reference sequence). V gave up 5 bases and J gave up 2 bases; unmatched junction bases: 9. The CDR3 consists of 15 residues. This specimen comes from a study of T cell responses to AZD1222 COVID-19 vaccine. Study conclusions and caveats: No day 14 peak samples; only post-peak repertoires were characterized. Donors skewed white British and female; clonal diversity was possibly underestimated. Following two doses of AZD1222, Spike-specific TCR breadth and depth rose. Among spike-specific TCRs, nearly half reportedly target unmutated variant regions.

Repertoires were generated with immunoSEQ multiplex PCR, while TCRdb's copy carries only in-frame clones and drops some. The table has approximately 140,000 clones, approximately 92% seen once; the top ten hold 2.5% to 3.5%. The origin of this receptor is an adult in good health. The specimen was peripheral blood, collected on day 0 of AZD1222 vaccination. J is TRBJ2-7 and V is TRBV6-6, with 7 bases aligning to TRBD1. The CDR3 loop is CASSLGNRGPYEQYF. As DNA, the CDR3 is TGTGCCAGCAGTCTTGGTAACAGGGGACCCTACGAGCAGTACTTC.